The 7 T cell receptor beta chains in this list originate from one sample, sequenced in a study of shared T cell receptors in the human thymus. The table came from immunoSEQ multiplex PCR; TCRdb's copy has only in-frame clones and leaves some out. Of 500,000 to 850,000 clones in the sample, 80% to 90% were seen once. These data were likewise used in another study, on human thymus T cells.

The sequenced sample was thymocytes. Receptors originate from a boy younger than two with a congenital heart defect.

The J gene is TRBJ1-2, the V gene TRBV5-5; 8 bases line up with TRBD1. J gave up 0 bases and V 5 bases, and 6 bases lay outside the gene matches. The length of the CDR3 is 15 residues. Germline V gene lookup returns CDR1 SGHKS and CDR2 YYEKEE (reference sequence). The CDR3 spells CASSRDRGPNYGYTF. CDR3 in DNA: TGTGCCAGCAGTCGCGACAGGGGCCCTAACTATGGCTACACCTTC.

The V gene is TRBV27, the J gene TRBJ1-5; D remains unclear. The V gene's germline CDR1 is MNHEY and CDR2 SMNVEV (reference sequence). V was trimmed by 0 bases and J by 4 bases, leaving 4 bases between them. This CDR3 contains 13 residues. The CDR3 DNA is TGTGCCAGCAGTTTATCCTTTAATCAGCCCCAGCATTTT. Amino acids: CASSLSFNQPQHF.

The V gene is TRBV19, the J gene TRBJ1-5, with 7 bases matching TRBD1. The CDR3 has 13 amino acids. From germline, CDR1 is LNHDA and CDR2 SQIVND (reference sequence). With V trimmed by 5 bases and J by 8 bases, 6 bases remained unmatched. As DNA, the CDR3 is TGTGCCAGTAGTGGCGACAGGGCTGAGCCCCAGCATTTT. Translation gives CASSGDRAEPQHF.

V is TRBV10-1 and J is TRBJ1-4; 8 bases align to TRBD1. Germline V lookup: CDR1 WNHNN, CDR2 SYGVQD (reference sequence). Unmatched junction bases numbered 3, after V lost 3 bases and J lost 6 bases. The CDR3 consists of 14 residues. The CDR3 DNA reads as TGCGCCAGCAGTGAAGGACAGGGTGATGAAAAACTGTTTTTT. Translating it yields CASSEGQGDEKLFF.

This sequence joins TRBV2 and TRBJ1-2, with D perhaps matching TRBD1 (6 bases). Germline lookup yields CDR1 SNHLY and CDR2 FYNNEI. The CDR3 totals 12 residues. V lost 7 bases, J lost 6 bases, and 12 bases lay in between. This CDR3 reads CASNSHRDGYTF. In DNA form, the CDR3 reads TGTGCCAGCAATTCCCACAGGGATGGCTACACCTTC.

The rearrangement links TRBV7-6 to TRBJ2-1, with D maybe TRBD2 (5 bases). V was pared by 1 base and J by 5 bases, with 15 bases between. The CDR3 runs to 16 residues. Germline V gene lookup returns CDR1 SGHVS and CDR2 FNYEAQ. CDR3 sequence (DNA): TGTGCCAGCAGCTTAGAACCACGGGAATCCCACAATGAGCAGTTCTTC. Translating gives CASSLEPRESHNEQFF.

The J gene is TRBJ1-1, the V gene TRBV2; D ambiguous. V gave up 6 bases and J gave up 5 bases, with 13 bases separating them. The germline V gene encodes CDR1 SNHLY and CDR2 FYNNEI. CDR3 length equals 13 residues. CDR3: CASSPLAGTEAFF. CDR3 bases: TGTGCCAGCAGCCCACTGGCGGGGACTGAAGCTTTCTTT.